Listed below are T cell receptor beta chains from one sample, sequenced in a study of blood T cells in healthy people across ages. TCRdb used MiXCR to reprocess the 5' RACE reads, holding one entry per CDR3 protein. Of about 1.6 million distinct CDR3 sequences listed, roughly 30% were seen once; the top ten hold around 11%. The sequenced material came from blood. Receptor source: a woman aged 30 to 39 in good health. CDR3s include the opening cysteine and the closing phenylalanine or tryptophan. D genes are given only for firm matches. The listing skips clone size in some rows; elsewhere it reads once, few, many or a size class.

clone size: few
V gene: TRBV7-7
J gene: TRBJ1-5
D gene: -
CDR3 length: 13
CDR3 protein: CASSPGVDWPQHF
CDR3 DNA: TGTGCCAGCAGCCCCGGCGTGGATTGGCCCCAGCATTTT

clone size: few
V gene: TRBV20-1
J gene: TRBJ2-3
D gene: TRBD2
CDR3 length: 15
CDR3 protein: CSASSGGDVADTQYF
CDR3 DNA: TGCAGTGCCTCGAGCGGGGGGGATGTGGCAGATACGCAGTATTTT

clone size: -
V gene: TRBV30
J gene: TRBJ2-1
D gene: -
CDR3 length: 12
CDR3 protein: CAWSVEISEQFF
CDR3 DNA: TGTGCCTGGAGTGTCGAAATCAGTGAGCAGTTCTTC

clone size: -
V gene: TRBV6-5
J gene: TRBJ2-2
D gene: TRBD2
CDR3 length: 13
CDR3 protein: CASSGRRTGELFF
CDR3 DNA: TGTGCCAGCAGCGGGAGGCGCACCGGGGAGCTGTTTTTT

clone size: -
V gene: TRBV20-1
J gene: TRBJ2-4
D gene: -
CDR3 length: 13
CDR3 protein: CSADLDLKNIQYF
CDR3 DNA: TGCAGTGCGGATCTTGACCTGAAAAACATTCAGTACTTC

clone size: -
V gene: TRBV12-3/TRBV12-4
J gene: TRBJ1-5
D gene: -
CDR3 length: 13
CDR3 protein: CASTPNRVQPQHF
CDR3 DNA: TGTGCCAGCACTCCGAACAGGGTTCAGCCCCAGCATTTT

clone size: -
V gene: TRBV12-3/TRBV12-4
J gene: TRBJ2-3
D gene: -
CDR3 length: 14
CDR3 protein: CASNRELKGNTQYF
CDR3 DNA: TGTGCCAGCAACCGCGAACTCAAGGGAAATACGCAGTATTTT

clone size: -
V gene: TRBV5-4
J gene: TRBJ1-2
D gene: -
CDR3 length: 16
CDR3 protein: CASSPTGAITNYGYTF
CDR3 DNA: TGTGCCAGCAGCCCTACAGGAGCCATCACTAACTATGGCTACACCTTC

clone size: few
V gene: TRBV20-1
J gene: TRBJ2-5
D gene: -
CDR3 length: 16
CDR3 protein: CSATAPPTRGQETQYF
CDR3 DNA: TGCAGTGCTACTGCCCCGCCTACTAGGGGCCAAGAGACCCAGTACTTC

clone size: -
V gene: TRBV12-3/TRBV12-4
J gene: TRBJ2-3
D gene: -
CDR3 length: 13
CDR3 protein: CASSYEWEDTQYF
CDR3 DNA: TGTGCCAGCAGCTACGAATGGGAAGATACGCAGTATTTT

clone size: few
V gene: TRBV4-1
J gene: TRBJ1-4
D gene: -
CDR3 length: 15
CDR3 protein: CASSRVPGVPDRLFF
CDR3 DNA: TGCGCCAGCAGCCGAGTCCCAGGGGTGCCGGATAGACTGTTTTTT

clone size: few
V gene: TRBV7-6
J gene: TRBJ2-1
D gene: -
CDR3 length: 13
CDR3 protein: CASSIRQVNEQFF
CDR3 DNA: TGTGCCAGCAGCATCAGACAGGTCAATGAGCAGTTCTTC

clone size: -
V gene: TRBV24-1
J gene: TRBJ2-6
D gene: -
CDR3 length: 16
CDR3 protein: CATSEGSWSGANVLTF
CDR3 DNA: TGTGCCACAAGTGAGGGATCTTGGTCTGGGGCCAACGTCCTGACTTTC

clone size: -
V gene: TRBV27
J gene: TRBJ2-7
D gene: -
CDR3 length: 15
CDR3 protein: CASKDSGIGRYEQYF
CDR3 DNA: TGTGCCAGCAAGGACTCGGGAATAGGAAGATACGAGCAGTACTTC

clone size: -
V gene: TRBV6-5
J gene: TRBJ1-4
D gene: -
CDR3 length: 15
CDR3 protein: CASSSGQSVGEKLFF
CDR3 DNA: TGTGCCAGCAGCTCCGGACAGTCGGTGGGGGAAAAACTGTTTTTT

clone size: few
V gene: TRBV6-1
J gene: TRBJ2-7
D gene: TRBD1
CDR3 length: 15
CDR3 protein: CASSDSGQGPYEQYF
CDR3 DNA: TGTGCCAGCAGTGATTCCGGACAGGGACCCTACGAGCAGTACTTC

clone size: many
V gene: TRBV4-2
J gene: TRBJ2-3
D gene: TRBD2
CDR3 length: 15
CDR3 protein: CASSRKREGTDTQYF
CDR3 DNA: TGTGCCAGCAGCCGGAAGCGGGAGGGAACAGATACGCAGTATTTT

clone size: -
V gene: TRBV9
J gene: TRBJ2-7
D gene: TRBD1
CDR3 length: 16
CDR3 protein: CASSVGGTGAWDEQYF
CDR3 DNA: TGTGCCAGCAGCGTAGGCGGGACAGGGGCTTGGGATGAGCAGTACTTC

clone size: -
V gene: TRBV5-1
J gene: TRBJ2-3
D gene: -
CDR3 length: 15
CDR3 protein: CASSLEAGKLNTQYF
CDR3 DNA: TGCGCCAGCAGCTTGGAGGCAGGGAAACTGAATACGCAGTATTTT

clone size: -
V gene: TRBV29-1
J gene: TRBJ1-2
D gene: -
CDR3 length: 14
CDR3 protein: CSVGLGEVGYGYTF
CDR3 DNA: TGCAGCGTTGGGTTGGGGGAAGTGGGGTATGGCTACACCTTC

clone size: few
V gene: TRBV6-2/TRBV6-3
J gene: TRBJ2-1
D gene: -
CDR3 length: 14
CDR3 protein: CASSYTAVRNEQFF
CDR3 DNA: TGTGCCAGCAGTTACACGGCGGTGAGGAATGAGCAGTTCTTC

clone size: few
V gene: TRBV10-3
J gene: TRBJ2-7
D gene: TRBD1
CDR3 length: 15
CDR3 protein: CASAPEGTGFSKQYF
CDR3 DNA: TGTGCCAGCGCCCCGGAAGGGACAGGGTTTAGCAAGCAGTACTTC

clone size: -
V gene: TRBV27
J gene: TRBJ1-5
D gene: -
CDR3 length: 13
CDR3 protein: CASSFGRDQPQHF
CDR3 DNA: TGTGCCAGCAGTTTTGGCAGGGACCAGCCCCAGCATTTT

clone size: -
V gene: TRBV6-6
J gene: TRBJ1-4
D gene: -
CDR3 length: 13
CDR3 protein: CASTRDLNEKLFF
CDR3 DNA: TGTGCCAGCACCCGGGACCTTAATGAAAAACTGTTTTTT

clone size: few
V gene: TRBV28
J gene: TRBJ2-1
D gene: -
CDR3 length: 15
CDR3 protein: CASSGGVGERNEQFF
CDR3 DNA: TGTGCCAGCAGTGGGGGAGTGGGAGAGAGGAATGAGCAGTTCTTC

clone size: many
V gene: TRBV20-1
J gene: TRBJ2-3
D gene: TRBD2
CDR3 length: 16
CDR3 protein: CSANRRLAGESDTQYF
CDR3 DNA: TGCAGTGCCAATCGGAGGCTAGCGGGAGAATCAGATACGCAGTATTTT

clone size: -
V gene: TRBV13
J gene: TRBJ2-5
D gene: -
CDR3 length: 16
CDR3 protein: CASSWRLGGLKETQYF
CDR3 DNA: TGTGCCAGCAGCTGGAGACTAGGCGGGTTAAAAGAGACCCAGTACTTC

clone size: -
V gene: TRBV30
J gene: TRBJ1-1
D gene: -
CDR3 length: 13
CDR3 protein: CAWTRAVNTEAFF
CDR3 DNA: TGTGCCTGGACCCGAGCGGTGAACACTGAAGCTTTCTTT

clone size: -
V gene: TRBV20-1
J gene: TRBJ2-5
D gene: TRBD1
CDR3 length: 13
CDR3 protein: CSARGDRGETQYF
CDR3 DNA: TGCAGTGCTAGAGGGGACAGGGGTGAGACCCAGTACTTC

clone size: few
V gene: TRBV7-8
J gene: TRBJ1-1
D gene: -
CDR3 length: 13
CDR3 protein: CASSFRVGREAFF
CDR3 DNA: TGTGCCAGCAGCTTCAGGGTAGGGCGTGAAGCTTTCTTT

clone size: few
V gene: TRBV10-3
J gene: TRBJ2-3
D gene: -
CDR3 length: 16
CDR3 protein: CAISENVELGTDTQYF
CDR3 DNA: TGTGCCATCAGTGAGAATGTGGAATTGGGCACAGATACGCAGTATTTT

clone size: -
V gene: TRBV9
J gene: TRBJ2-1
D gene: -
CDR3 length: 14
CDR3 protein: CASSVSTAYNEQFF
CDR3 DNA: TGTGCCAGCAGCGTCTCTACTGCCTACAATGAGCAGTTCTTC

clone size: many
V gene: TRBV12-3/TRBV12-4
J gene: TRBJ2-5
D gene: TRBD1
CDR3 length: 16
CDR3 protein: CASSRDREDDQETQYF
CDR3 DNA: TGTGCCAGCAGTCGGGACAGGGAGGACGACCAAGAGACCCAGTACTTC

clone size: -
V gene: TRBV7-9
J gene: TRBJ2-5
D gene: TRBD1
CDR3 length: 15
CDR3 protein: CARSGRDRRRETQYF
CDR3 DNA: TGTGCCCGCAGCGGACGGGACAGGCGACGGGAGACCCAGTACTTC

clone size: -
V gene: TRBV9
J gene: TRBJ2-2
D gene: -
CDR3 length: 14
CDR3 protein: CASSPGTAGGELFF
CDR3 DNA: TGTGCCAGCAGCCCCGGGACAGCGGGCGGGGAGCTGTTTTTT

clone size: -
V gene: TRBV15
J gene: TRBJ2-3
D gene: -
CDR3 length: 16
CDR3 protein: CATNRDGTSSADTQYF
CDR3 DNA: TGTGCCACCAACAGAGATGGTACCTCTAGCGCAGATACGCAGTATTTT

clone size: -
V gene: TRBV5-1
J gene: TRBJ1-2
D gene: -
CDR3 length: 14
CDR3 protein: CASSLGDGFYGYTF
CDR3 DNA: TGCGCCAGCAGCTTAGGGGACGGATTCTATGGCTACACCTTC

clone size: few
V gene: TRBV5-1
J gene: TRBJ2-3
D gene: -
CDR3 length: 16
CDR3 protein: CASSLGTKTSTDTQYF
CDR3 DNA: TGCGCCAGCAGCTTGGGTACAAAGACCTCCACAGATACGCAGTATTTT

clone size: many
V gene: TRBV7-2
J gene: TRBJ2-4
D gene: -
CDR3 length: 13
CDR3 protein: CASSLSRENIQYF
CDR3 DNA: TGTGCCAGCAGCTTATCCCGGGAAAACATTCAGTACTTC

clone size: -
V gene: TRBV12-3/TRBV12-4
J gene: TRBJ2-7
D gene: TRBD2
CDR3 length: 14
CDR3 protein: CASGRRLANNEQYF
CDR3 DNA: TGTGCCAGCGGAAGAAGACTAGCAAACAATGAGCAGTACTTC

clone size: -
V gene: TRBV6-5
J gene: TRBJ2-5
D gene: -
CDR3 length: 13
CDR3 protein: CASSYVAEETQYF
CDR3 DNA: TGTGCCAGCAGTTATGTGGCAGAAGAGACCCAGTACTTC

clone size: -
V gene: TRBV20-1
J gene: TRBJ2-1
D gene: TRBD2
CDR3 length: 13
CDR3 protein: CSARDQLADWEFF
CDR3 DNA: TGCAGTGCTAGGGACCAACTAGCGGATTGGGAGTTCTTC

clone size: few
V gene: TRBV5-1
J gene: TRBJ1-4
D gene: -
CDR3 length: 16
CDR3 protein: CASSLALGKGNEKLFF
CDR3 DNA: TGCGCCAGCAGCTTGGCCCTCGGGAAGGGAAATGAAAAACTGTTTTTT

clone size: -
V gene: TRBV5-5
J gene: TRBJ2-1
D gene: TRBD2
CDR3 length: 13
CDR3 protein: CARNSGVPEEQFF
CDR3 DNA: TGTGCCAGGAATAGCGGGGTGCCCGAAGAGCAGTTCTTC

clone size: few
V gene: TRBV28
J gene: TRBJ1-1
D gene: -
CDR3 length: 14
CDR3 protein: CASSWDGWNTEAFF
CDR3 DNA: TGTGCCAGCAGCTGGGACGGATGGAACACTGAAGCTTTCTTT

clone size: -
V gene: TRBV5-1
J gene: TRBJ2-7
D gene: -
CDR3 length: 15
CDR3 protein: CASSFRQDPTYEQYF
CDR3 DNA: TGCGCCAGCAGCTTTCGACAGGACCCCACCTACGAGCAGTACTTC

clone size: -
V gene: TRBV25-1
J gene: TRBJ1-2
D gene: -
CDR3 length: 12
CDR3 protein: CASLGGFYGYTF
CDR3 DNA: TGTGCCAGCCTCGGAGGGTTCTATGGCTACACCTTC